Described below is a single TCR beta chain sequence and its context. The libraries were made with immunoSEQ v3. This table comes from immunoSEQ multiplex PCR, and its TCRdb copy is limited to in-frame clones, with some not included. The sample has roughly 92,000 clones, 65% seen once; the top ten hold roughly 9.7%. V was trimmed by 1 base and J by 4 bases, leaving 14 bases between them. CDR3 length equals 16 residues. Germline lookup yields CDR1 LNHDA and CDR2 SQIVND (reference sequence). These data belong to a study of TIL therapy for anti-PD-1-resistant metastatic lung cancer. Time point: pre-treatment sample, taken before nivolumab and TIL therapy. Pleural nodules or supraclavicular lymph nodes made up most of the excised metastases sampled.

The genes are TRBV19 and TRBJ2-1, with D perhaps matching TRBD1 or TRBD2 (5 bases each). Here the sequenced sample was tumor tissue, taken at baseline. The clonotype originates from a person aged 25-79 years with non-small cell lung cancer. The CDR3 spells CASSIAQGPPYNEQFF. For the CDR3, the DNA is TGTGCCAGTAGTATAGCCCAGGGACCTCCATACAATGAGCAGTTCTTC.